The next 10 T cell receptor beta chains were all read from a single sample in a study of lymphopenia after photon versus proton radiotherapy. TCRdb's table, derived via immunoSEQ multiplex PCR, lists solely in-frame clones and lacks some. The sample yields fewer than 25,000 clones, roughly 82% seen once. This sample comprised peripheral blood, obtained from a patient treated with photon-based radiotherapy. Source of these receptors: a middle-aged man with gastric cancer.

The chain carries TRBV9 and TRBJ1-1, with D hard to call. Germline-derived CDR1 and CDR2 are SGDLS and YYNGEE. V was trimmed by 4 bases and J by 0 bases, leaving 13 bases between them. The length of the CDR3 is 15 residues. The DNA for the CDR3 is TGTGCCAGCAGCCCCCGACCGTCCCTGAACACTGAAGCTTTCTTT. Amino acids: CASSPRPSLNTEAFF. The whole variable domain, remainder taken from reference TRBV9 and TRBJ1-1, is DSGVTQTPKHLITATGQRVTLRCSPRSGDLSVYWYQQSLDQGLQFLIQYYNGEERAKGNILERFSAQQFPDLHSELNLSSLELGDSALYFCASSPRPSLNTEAFFGQGTRLTVV.

The rearrangement uses TRBV7-3 and TRBJ1-1, with D hard to call. Germline V lookup: CDR1 SGHTA, CDR2 FQGTGA. Trimming stripped 5 bases from V and 4 bases from J, with 23 bases between. The length of the CDR3 is 17 residues. CDR3 nucleotides: TGTGCCAGCAGCCCATTAGCCGGGTCCTATCTGCGCACTGAAGCTTTCTTT. The encoded protein is CASSPLAGSYLRTEAFF.

The gene calls are TRBV18 and TRBJ1-2; D not resolved. The germline V gene encodes CDR1 KGHSH and CDR2 LQKENI. The CDR3 spans 15 residues. The ends were cut back, 2 bases at V and 0 bases at J, with 10 bases in the middle. The DNA for the CDR3 is TGTGCCAGCTCACCATCGGACCAGGCTAACTATGGCTACACCTTC. This gives the protein CASSPSDQANYGYTF.

The chain links TRBV6-1 to TRBJ1-2; D is perhaps TRBD1 (6 bases). Between the trimmed V and J ends, which lost 4 bases and 2 bases, there was a span of 17 bases. Germline values: CDR1 MNHNS, CDR2 SASEGT. CDR3 length: 16 residues. As DNA, the CDR3 is TGTGCCAGCAGTGTGGGTTACAGGGAGTACAACTATGGCTACACCTTC. Its translation is CASSVGYREYNYGYTF.

V usage is TRBV6-5 and J usage is TRBJ1-1; D is uncertain. The CDR3 runs 14 residues. Germline V gives CDR1 MNHEY, CDR2 SVGAGI. The germline V and J ends were trimmed by 0 bases and 3 bases, with 8 bases remaining between them. CDR3 sequence (DNA): TGTGCCAGCAGTTACTCGCCAAGGGACACTGAAGCTTTCTTT. Translated: CASSYSPRDTEAFF.

The sample holds a few counts of this clone. This chain uses TRBV30 with TRBJ1-1, with unresolved D. Germline loops: CDR1 GTSNPN, CDR2 SVGIG (reference sequence). The CDR3 covers 11 residues. V shed 1 base and J shed 7 bases, with 7 bases lying between them. CDR3 loop: CAWSAGGEAFF. The DNA for the CDR3 is TGTGCCTGGAGTGCCGGTGGTGAAGCTTTCTTT. The full variable domain, with the rest looked up from reference TRBV30 and TRBJ1-1, is SQTIHQWPATLVQPVGSPLSLECTVEGTSNPNLYWYRQAAGRGLQLLFYSVGIGQISSEVPQNLSASRPQDRQFILSSKKLLLSDSGFYLCAWSAGGEAFFGQGTRLTVV.

This chain joins TRBV11-3 and TRBJ2-3; D remains unclear. The V gene lost 5 bases and the J gene lost 0 bases, with 15 bases spanning the gap. The CDR3 totals 16 residues. CDR1 and CDR2 from the germline V gene are SGHNT and YENEEA. The CDR3 DNA is TGTGCCAGCAGCCCGGGCTTAGGCCCCAGCACAGATACGCAGTATTTT. Encoded protein: CASSPGLGPSTDTQYF.

The gene calls are TRBV14 and TRBJ2-3, with 9 bases identical to TRBD1. V lost 4 bases to trimming and J lost 6 bases; unmatched junction nucleotides: 8. The CDR3 has 15 amino acids. Germline V CDR1 and CDR2: SGHDN, FVKESK. The CDR3 bases are TGTGCCAGCAGCCCCACTCGACAGGGGGGCGATACGCAGTATTTT. It encodes CASSPTRQGGDTQYF. Filled out from reference TRBV14 and TRBJ2-3, the complete variable domain reads EAGVTQFPSHSVIEKGQTVTLRCDPISGHDNLYWYRRVMGKEIKFLLHFVKESKQDESGMPNNRFLAERTGGTYSTLKVQPAELEDSGVYFCASSPTRQGGDTQYFGPGTRLTVL.

This rearrangement joins TRBV7-2 to TRBJ2-7; 9 bases are shared with TRBD1. There are 15 residues in the CDR3. CDR1 SGHTA and CDR2 FQGNSA come from the germline V gene. V dropped 1 base and J dropped 2; count of bases not matched to a gene: 3. The CDR3 reads CASSLVGQGTYEQYF. The CDR3 nucleotides are TGTGCCAGCAGCTTAGTCGGACAGGGGACCTACGAGCAGTACTTC. Complete variable domain (other parts from reference TRBV7-2 and TRBJ2-7): GAGVSQSPSNKVTEKGKDVELRCDPISGHTALYWYRQSLGQGLEFLIYFQGNSAPDKSGLPSDRFSAERTGGSVSTLTIQRTQQEDSAVYLCASSLVGQGTYEQYFGPGTRLTVT.

The chain recombines TRBV5-4 with TRBJ1-2; TRBD1 might be the D (5 bases). V lost 7 bases and J 10 bases, leaving 23 bases between the germline ends. The CDR3 is 14 residues long. CDR1 and CDR2 from the germline V gene are SGHNT and YYREEE (reference sequence). This CDR3 reads CASGIGTDGPHYTF. In DNA form, the CDR3 reads TGTGCCAGCGGAATCGGGACGGACGGCCCTCACTACACCTTC.